Each of the 11 T cell receptor beta chains below was sequenced from the same sample in a study of tumor and adjacent non-tumor tissue in lung cancer (dated by TCRdb to 2017 to 2018). RNA was isolated from bulk unsorted tissue, and RNA quality was assessed with a NanoDrop ND-1000 and an Agilent 2100. Library prep was done by multiplex PCR. This sample was sequenced with an Illumina HiSeq 2500. Following protocols modified from ARM-PCR, the researchers constructed TCRbeta libraries through three rounds of nested PCR with primers (Table S4). TCRdb handled the public reads itself, with Q25 trimming in fastp and clone calling in MiXCR, and kept productive beta chains. Each CDR3 protein gets just one entry, which takes the most common genes and DNA from the rows behind it. The sample table records tens of thousands of distinct CDR3 sequences; 80% of these occur just once. The top ten clonotypes cover 13% of the sample.

The sequenced material came from lung tumor tissue. All receptors derive from a woman aged 45-65 years with non-small cell lung cancer.

In regard to this clonotype: One end of the junction fails to match germline, which may point to a read error. The V call is TRBV11-3, the J call TRBJ2-2; the D gene could be TRBD1 or TRBD2 (5 bases each). The CDR3 is 19 residues long. Germline V CDR1 and CDR2: SGHNT, YENEEA. The CDR3, as DNA: TGTGCCAGTAGCTTACGGACCAGGGTGGAGCGGATTAACACCGGGGAGCTGTTTTTT. Translating gives CASSLRTRVERINTGELFF.

The rearrangement joins TRBV12-3 or TRBV12-4 to TRBJ2-3; 8 nucleotides align to TRBD1. V was pared by 9 bases and J by 4 bases, with 9 bases of the junction left unmatched. CDR3 length: 14 residues. This CDR3 is CARSFRGLSDTQYF. CDR3 in DNA: TGTGCCAGGAGCTTCAGGGGGCTGTCAGATACGCAGTATTTT.

This clonotype was seen only a few times. The junction departs from germline at one end; a sequencing error may be responsible. V usage is TRBV7-9 and J usage is TRBJ2-1; unclear D gene. The germline gives CDR1 SEHNR, CDR2 FQNEAQ (reference sequence). CDR3 length equals 13 residues. CDR3 DNA sequence: TGTGTCAGCAGCAGAACAACCAACAATGAGCAGTTCTTC. Encoded protein: CVSSRTTNNEQFF.

As for this clonotype: Mismatch with germline at one junction end may stem from a read error. The chain employs TRBV20-1 and TRBJ2-5, with D uncertain. In germline, CDR1 is DFQATT, CDR2 SNEGSKA (reference sequence). The CDR3 totals 13 residues. CDR3 in DNA: TGCAGTGCTAGACAGACTCTACAAGAGACCCACTACTTC. Protein product: CSARQTLQETHYF.

Of note for this clonotype: At one end, the junction sequence differs from germline, possibly due to a read error. The rearrangement joins TRBV20-1 to TRBJ2-4, with 8 bases lining up with TRBD2. The CDR3 runs 13 residues. CDR1 is DFQATT, CDR2 SNEGSKA, per germline (reference sequence). Written as DNA, the CDR3 is TGCAGTGTTAGACTAGCGAAAGAAAACATTCAGTACTTT. Its protein product is CSVRLAKENIQYF.

The chain uses TRBV11-2 and TRBJ2-1; a weak D match, TRBD2 (5 bases). The CDR3 runs 12 residues. The germline CDR1 and CDR2 sequences are SGHAT and FQNNGV. The CDR3 protein is CISSLGDYQQFF. The CDR3 nucleotides are TGTATCAGCAGCTTGGGAGACTACCAGCAGTTCTTC.

In the case of this clonotype: The junction does not match germline at one end; this may be a read error. The chain carries TRBV20-1 and TRBJ1-1; D remains ambiguous. The CDR3 covers 12 residues. Germline V gives CDR1 DFQATT, CDR2 SNEGSKA (reference sequence). The CDR3 DNA sequence: TGCAGTGCTAGTTACCCGGGAGTTGAAGTTTTCTTT. It encodes CSASYPGVEVFF.

With regard to this clonotype: Germline is not matched at one junction end, which may reflect a read error. The chain combines TRBV4-1 with TRBJ2-3; D not resolved. CDR1 and CDR2 (germline): MGHRA, YSYEKL. The CDR3 consists of 15 residues. The CDR3 DNA follows: TGCGCCAGCAGCCAAGGGCTCTCTAGGGCAGATACGCAATATTTT. Protein sequence: CASSQGLSRADTQYF.

This sequence joins TRBV20-1 and TRBJ1-1; D remains ambiguous. The CDR3 is made up of 11 amino acids. Between the trimmed V and J ends, which lost 6 bases and 4 bases, there was a span of 9 bases. Germline V CDR1 and CDR2: DFQATT, SNEGSKA (reference sequence). The CDR3 here is CSAPLFTEAFF. The CDR3 DNA follows: TGCAGTGCCCCCCTTTTCACTGAAGCTTTCTTT.

Notes on this clonotype: This is likely a read error, given that the CDR3 carries no conserved phenylalanine or tryptophan at its end. This chain uses TRBV11-2 with TRBJ1-2; a weak D match, TRBD1 (5 bases). Looked up from germline, CDR1 is SGHAT and CDR2 is FQNNGV. V lost 3 bases and J lost 4, with 21 bases in between. The CDR3 sequence is 17 residues long. CDR3 protein: CASSFVVHDGDFYGYTI. Here the CDR3 DNA reads TGTGCCAGCAGCTTTGTGGTCCACGACGGGGACTTCTATGGCTACACCATC.

About this clonotype: The junction shows a germline mismatch at one end, possibly a read error. This chain links TRBV12-3 or TRBV12-4 with TRBJ1-1, with TRBD1 as a possible D gene (5 bases). CDR3 length: 12 residues. The CDR3 sequence: CASSSHRGGALF. In DNA, the CDR3 is TGTGCCAGCAGTTCCCATCGGGGGGGAGCTCTCTTT.